This TCR beta chain stems from a study of blood T cell repertoires in COVID-19. About the study: Some COVID-19 samples were acute and others convalescent; all came from the United States, Italy and Spain. From T cells, B-cell-depleted T cells, or PBMCs came the material, which was cDNA or gDNA.

This CDR3 has 19 amino acids. V was clipped by 3 bases and J by 3 bases; unmatched bases: 17. The germline gives CDR1 SGHAT, CDR2 FQNNGV. Original processing methods: Reference gene primers were amplified, and this amplification served to estimate nucleated cell counts. Only in-frame clones appear in the TCRdb table, and some are missing; sequencing was by immunoSEQ multiplex PCR. For V, J and clone size, that table is used; D and trimming come from the DNA. The table includes around 290,000 clones, 80% to 95% detected once. The sample was PBMCs or T cells enriched from blood (not recorded which). The receptor was derived from a woman aged 25 to 39 who had recovered from COVID-19. The V and J genes are TRBV11-2 and TRBJ2-7; 10 bases line up with TRBD1. In nucleotides, the CDR3 is TGTGCCAGCAGCTTCCGGGACAGGGGCATGTGGGGCACTAACTACGAGCAGTACTTC. Its protein is CASSFRDRGMWGTNYEQYF.